The next 13 T cell receptor beta chains were all read from a single sample in a study of Graves' ophthalmopathy and Graves' hyperthyroidism. The study amplified TCR beta CDR3 regions using RNA transcripts. A first-round RT-PCR used HTBI primers, followed by a second-round multiplex PCR. TCRdb processed the multiplex PCR reads anew with MiXCR; each CDR3 protein has one entry. Of about 620,000 distinct CDR3 sequences listed, about 20% were seen once; the top ten hold about 6.6%. The sample was peripheral blood. These receptors all come from a woman aged 18-29 years with stable Graves' hyperthyroidism. Some clones in this sample may be carry-over from other donors' samples.

The chain links TRBV7-3 to TRBJ1-1; 9 nucleotides agree with TRBD1. CDR1 and CDR2 from the germline V gene are SGHTA and FQGTGA. J gave up 5 bases and V 5 bases, and 12 bases lay outside the gene matches. The CDR3 runs 16 residues. The CDR3 spells CASSREPGTGRTEAFF. DNA for the CDR3: TGTGCCAGCAGCCGAGAGCCCGGGACAGGGAGGACTGAAGCTTTCTTT.

There are many counts of this clonotype. V is TRBV12-3 or TRBV12-4 and J is TRBJ2-5, with D perhaps TRBD1 (6 bases). V was clipped by 3 bases and J by 5 bases, with 7 bases between them. This CDR3 has 12 amino acids. The DNA for the CDR3 is TGTGCCAGCAGTTTGGGGGCGGAGACCCAGTACTTC. It yields the protein CASSLGAETQYF.

The gene calls are TRBV5-1 and TRBJ2-5; D is unclear. The germline V gene has CDR1 SGHRS and CDR2 YFSETQ. V lost 1 base to trimming and J lost 8 bases, with 6 bases between them. This CDR3 has 11 residues. The CDR3 nucleotides are TGCGCCAGCAGCTTGTTAGATACCCAGTACTTC. It is translated as CASSLLDTQYF.

This clonotype was seen many times. This rearrangement joins TRBV20-1 to TRBJ1-5; weak D call: TRBD1 (5 bases). The CDR3 has 13 residues. Germline V gene data show CDR1 as DFQATT and CDR2 as SNEGSKA (reference sequence). V lost 5 bases and J lost 7, with 15 bases in between. CDR3 sequence reads: CSAHGQGNQPQHF. In nucleotides, the CDR3 is TGCAGTGCTCACGGGCAGGGAAACCAGCCCCAGCATTTT.

This clonotype has ten or more counts. The rearrangement links TRBV2 to TRBJ1-5; 8 nucleotides align to TRBD1. Germline loops: CDR1 SNHLY, CDR2 FYNNEI. The CDR3 consists of 16 residues. V dropped 6 bases and J dropped 1; count of bases not matched to a gene: 8. CDR3 in DNA: TGTGCCAGCAGCTCTGACAGGGGCAGGAGCAATCAGCCCCAGCATTTT. Protein sequence: CASSSDRGRSNQPQHF.

This clonotype was seen many times. The chain has TRBV19 and TRBJ1-5; D unclear. The length of the CDR3 is 16 residues. V dropped 7 bases and J dropped 2 bases, with 18 bases sitting between them. The V gene's germline CDR1 is LNHDA and CDR2 SQIVND (reference sequence). The DNA for the CDR3 is TGTGCCAGTAAGGATCTCGCGGGAAATGGCAATCAGCCCCAGCATTTT. As protein: CASKDLAGNGNQPQHF.

This clonotype was picked up many times. One junction end does not reproduce the germline sequence, and a read error may be involved. V and J are TRBV7-2 and TRBJ2-2, with TRBD2 identical over 8 bases. Looked up from germline, CDR1 is SGHTA and CDR2 is FQGNSA. The CDR3 has 16 amino acids. CDR3 DNA: TGTGCCAGCAGCCTAGCGGGCAGTTACAACACCGGGGAGCTGTTTTTT. This translates into CASSLAGSYNTGELFF.

This clonotype was counted a few times. In DNA form, the CDR3 reads TGTGCCAGCAGTCACACTAGCGGCCAAGAGACCCAGTACTTC. Protein: CASSHTSGQETQYF. The chain combines TRBV12-3 or TRBV12-4 with TRBJ2-5, with TRBD2 matching over 8 bases. V lost 5 bases to trimming and J lost 1 base; unmatched junction nucleotides: 3. The CDR3 is 14 residues long.

This clonotype was seen repeatedly, ten times or more. This sequence joins TRBV6-1 and TRBJ1-1; no firm D call. V lost 5 bases and J lost 2, with 15 bases in between. The CDR3 sequence is 15 residues long. Per the germline V gene, CDR1 is MNHNS and CDR2 is SASEGT. The CDR3: CASSTGWQVNTEAFF. The CDR3 DNA is TGTGCCAGCAGTACGGGCTGGCAGGTAAACACTGAAGCTTTCTTT.

This clonotype was seen at least ten times. This chain links TRBV10-2 with TRBJ1-5; D unclear. The V end was cut by 3 bases, the J end by 4 bases, with 7 bases between. There are 13 residues in the CDR3. Germline V CDR1 and CDR2: WSHSY, SAAADI. CDR3 sequence reads: CASSETTNQPQHF. CDR3 bases: TGCGCCAGCAGTGAAACTACAAATCAGCCCCAGCATTTT.

This clonotype was detected many times. This chain uses TRBV27 with TRBJ2-7, with 7 positions matching TRBD1. The germline CDR1 and CDR2 sequences are MNHEY and SMNVEV (reference sequence). The CDR3 covers 14 residues. The V segment lost 5 bases and the J segment 1 base; nucleotides outside the gene matches: 5. DNA for the CDR3: TGTGCCAGCAGTGTAGGGACAGCTTCCTACGAGCAGTACTTC. Amino acids: CASSVGTASYEQYF.

The V call is TRBV12-3 or TRBV12-4, the J call TRBJ1-2, with 8 bases aligning to TRBD1. CDR3 length equals 15 residues. V lost 2 bases, J lost 3 bases, and 5 bases stayed unmatched. The CDR3, as DNA: TGTGCCAGCAGTTTAAAACAGGGGGGCTACTATGGCTACACCTTC. It is translated as CASSLKQGGYYGYTF.

This clonotype came up many times. The rearrangement links TRBV20-1 to TRBJ2-5; D not certain. V shed 3 bases and J shed 4 bases, with 6 bases lying between them. Germline CDR1 DFQATT, CDR2 SNEGSKA (reference sequence). CDR3 length: 11 residues. DNA of the CDR3: TGCAGTGCTAGGGACGGAGAGACCCAGTACTTC. It translates to CSARDGETQYF.